This paragraph reports one T cell receptor beta chain. What it recognizes is unknown. Some clones are missing from TCRdb's copy, which holds only in-frame ones; the method was immunoSEQ multiplex PCR. The table records some 120,000 clones, 75% to 85% of them present only once. This sample is drawn from a study of radiation and T cells in renal cell carcinoma. For the study at large: Nephrectomy followed 15 Gy stereotactic body radiation by 4 weeks. Regarding the study as a whole: Top tumor clonotypes rose in blood 2 weeks post-radiation, then contracted. Without pretreatment biopsies, baseline tumor clonotype presence was undetermined.

Time point indicated: blood 2 weeks post-SBRT. Treatment meaning: 15 Gy SBRT to primary tumor, nephrectomy 4 weeks later. The CDR3 loop spans 14 amino acids. V lost 7 bases, J lost 0 bases, and 10 bases lay in between. Germline V gene lookup returns CDR1 MNHNY and CDR2 SVGAGI (reference sequence). This receptor was obtained from a woman aged 55-75 years with renal cell carcinoma. The gene calls are TRBV6-6 and TRBJ2-4; no firm D call. The source material was blood, sampled from a patient whose treatment included radiotherapy and nephrectomy. Written as DNA, the CDR3 is TGTGCCAGCACTAAGACTGTAGCCAAAAACATTCAGTACTTC. Its protein is CASTKTVAKNIQYF.